This TCR beta chain was captured by sequencing in a study of shared clonotypes between healthy human individuals. With 3 bases clipped from V and 5 bases from J, the junction kept 4 bases outside the gene matches. CDR1 is SGHNT, CDR2 YYREEE, per germline (reference sequence). This CDR3 has 15 residues. For this clone: Its antigen is unidentified.

Generated by immunoSEQ multiplex PCR, the TCRdb table keeps only in-frame clones and is missing some. The sample carries about a million clones, 60% to 85% recorded once. Findings and caveats of the study: Rarefaction curves obtained for sorted subsets showed sequencing incomplete despite large depth. Clonotype sharing among donors, it was expected, would be affected by sequencing depth. Of the naive CD4 clonotypes, around 4.9% were shared across several donors.

Healthy adults negative for HIV, lacking recent acute infections or vaccinations, served as donors. This receptor was taken from a man aged 18-30 years in good health. Some clones in this sample may be carry-over from other donors' samples. Sequencing was carried out using memory CD4+ T cells from PBMCs. Subset: CD45RA-negative fraction. This chain connects TRBV5-4 to TRBJ2-1, with 11 bases identical to TRBD2. The CDR3 loop reads CASSSEGLADNEQFF. The CDR3 DNA follows: TGTGCCAGCAGCTCCGAGGGACTAGCGGACAATGAGCAGTTCTTC. Looking up the rest from reference TRBV5-4 and TRBJ2-1 gives the full variable domain: ETGVTQSPTHLIKTRGQQVTLRCSSQSGHNTVSWYQQALGQGPQFIFQYYREEENGRGNFPPRFSGLQFPNYSSELNVNALELDDSALYLCASSSEGLADNEQFFGPGTRLTVL.